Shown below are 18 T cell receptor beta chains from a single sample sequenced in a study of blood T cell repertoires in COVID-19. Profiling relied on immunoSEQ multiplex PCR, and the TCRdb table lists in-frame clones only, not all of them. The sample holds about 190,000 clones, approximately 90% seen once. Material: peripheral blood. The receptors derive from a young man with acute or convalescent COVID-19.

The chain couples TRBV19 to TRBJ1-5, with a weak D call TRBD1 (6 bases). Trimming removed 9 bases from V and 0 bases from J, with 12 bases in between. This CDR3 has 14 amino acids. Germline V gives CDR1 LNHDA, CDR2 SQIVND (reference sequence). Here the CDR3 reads CASGTPLSNQPQHF. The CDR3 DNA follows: TGTGCCAGCGGGACACCCCTTAGCAATCAGCCCCAGCATTTT.

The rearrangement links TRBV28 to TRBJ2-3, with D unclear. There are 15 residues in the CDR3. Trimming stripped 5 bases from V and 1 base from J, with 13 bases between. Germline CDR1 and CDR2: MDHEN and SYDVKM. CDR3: CASSDSRFGTDTQYF. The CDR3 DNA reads TGTGCCAGCAGTGACTCAAGGTTCGGCACAGATACGCAGTATTTT.

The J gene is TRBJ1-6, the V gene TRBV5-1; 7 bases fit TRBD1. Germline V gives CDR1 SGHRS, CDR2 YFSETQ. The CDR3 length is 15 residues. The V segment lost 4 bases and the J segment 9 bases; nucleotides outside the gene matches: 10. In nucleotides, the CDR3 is TGCGCCAGCAGCCCTCAGGGGGTTACTACTTCACCCCTCCACTTT. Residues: CASSPQGVTTSPLHF.

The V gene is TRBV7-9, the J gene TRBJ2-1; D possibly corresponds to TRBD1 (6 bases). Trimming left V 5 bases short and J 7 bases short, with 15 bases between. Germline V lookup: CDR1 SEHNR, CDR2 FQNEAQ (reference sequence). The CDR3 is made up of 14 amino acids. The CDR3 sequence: CASSPQGTRNEQFF. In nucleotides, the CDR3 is TGTGCCAGCAGCCCTCAGGGGACAAGGAATGAGCAGTTCTTC.

The CDR3 here is CASSTTSRVGNYGYTF. The CDR3 region has the DNA TGTGCCAGCAGTACCACTTCCAGGGTGGGTAACTATGGCTACACCTTC. The genes are TRBV28 and TRBJ1-2; D is perhaps TRBD1 (5 bases). Germline lookup yields CDR1 MDHEN and CDR2 SYDVKM. V was pared by 5 bases and J by 1 base, with 17 bases between. This CDR3 contains 16 residues.

CDR3 bases: TGTGCCAGCAGGGACGGCAGGGGGCAGGCCTACAATGAGCAGTTCTTC. It codes for CASRDGRGQAYNEQFF. The chain carries TRBV7-2 and TRBJ2-1; 8 nucleotides align to TRBD1. The junction had 9 bases not matched to a gene; V was cut back by 6 bases and J by 2 bases. The germline gives CDR1 SGHTA, CDR2 FQGNSA. The CDR3 runs to 16 residues.

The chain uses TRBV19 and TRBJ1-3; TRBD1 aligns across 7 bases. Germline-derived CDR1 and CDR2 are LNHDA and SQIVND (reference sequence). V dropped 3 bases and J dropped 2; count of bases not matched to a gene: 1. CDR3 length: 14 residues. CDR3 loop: CASSMGTAGNTIYF. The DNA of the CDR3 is TGTGCCAGTAGTATGGGGACAGCTGGAAACACCATATATTTT. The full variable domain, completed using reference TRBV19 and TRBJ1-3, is DGGITQSPKYLFRKEGQNVTLSCEQNLNHDAMYWYRQDPGQGLRLIYYSQIVNDFQKGDIAEGYSVSREKKESFPLTVTSAQKNPTAFYLCASSMGTAGNTIYFGEGSWLTVV.

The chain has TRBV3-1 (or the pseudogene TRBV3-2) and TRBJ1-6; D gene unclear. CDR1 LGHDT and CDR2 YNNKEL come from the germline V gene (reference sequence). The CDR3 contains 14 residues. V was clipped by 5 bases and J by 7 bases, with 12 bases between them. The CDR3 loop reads CASSYYSGNSPLHF. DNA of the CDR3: TGTGCCAGCAGCTACTACTCGGGAAATTCACCCCTCCACTTT.

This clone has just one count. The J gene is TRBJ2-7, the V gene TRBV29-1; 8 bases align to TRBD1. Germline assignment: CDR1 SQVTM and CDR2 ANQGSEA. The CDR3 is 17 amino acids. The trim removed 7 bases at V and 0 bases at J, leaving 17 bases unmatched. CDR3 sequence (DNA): TGCAGCGCCACCCGAAAATCCGGGACAGGATACTCCTACGAGCAGTACTTC. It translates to CSATRKSGTGYSYEQYF.

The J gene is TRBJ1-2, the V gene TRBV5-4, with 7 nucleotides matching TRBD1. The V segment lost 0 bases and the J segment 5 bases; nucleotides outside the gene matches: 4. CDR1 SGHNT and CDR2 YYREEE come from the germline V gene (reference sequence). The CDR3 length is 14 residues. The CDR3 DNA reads TGTGCCAGCAGCTTGGGAGGACAGGCTTATGGCTACACCTTC. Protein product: CASSLGGQAYGYTF.

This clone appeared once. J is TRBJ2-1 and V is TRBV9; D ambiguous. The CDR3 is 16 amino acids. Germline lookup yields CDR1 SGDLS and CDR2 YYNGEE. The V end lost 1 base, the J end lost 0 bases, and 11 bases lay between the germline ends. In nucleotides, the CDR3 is TGTGCCAGCAGCGTAACCTCTATTAGCTCCTACAATGAGCAGTTCTTC. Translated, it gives CASSVTSISSYNEQFF. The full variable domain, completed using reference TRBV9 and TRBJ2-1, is DSGVTQTPKHLITATGQRVTLRCSPRSGDLSVYWYQQSLDQGLQFLIQYYNGEERAKGNILERFSAQQFPDLHSELNLSSLELGDSALYFCASSVTSISSYNEQFFGPGTRLTVL.

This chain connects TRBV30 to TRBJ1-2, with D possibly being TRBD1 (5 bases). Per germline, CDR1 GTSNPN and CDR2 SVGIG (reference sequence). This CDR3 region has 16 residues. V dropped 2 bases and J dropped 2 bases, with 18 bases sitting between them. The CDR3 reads CAWSKSGLRINYGYTF. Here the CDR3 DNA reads TGTGCCTGGAGTAAATCGGGACTAAGAATCAACTATGGCTACACCTTC.

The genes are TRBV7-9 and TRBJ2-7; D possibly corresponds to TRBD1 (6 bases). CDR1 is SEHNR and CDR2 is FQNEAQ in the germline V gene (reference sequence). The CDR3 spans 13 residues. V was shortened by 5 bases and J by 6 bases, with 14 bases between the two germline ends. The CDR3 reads CASSRDRSGEQYF. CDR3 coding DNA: TGTGCCAGCAGCCGAGACAGGTCCGGCGAGCAGTACTTC.

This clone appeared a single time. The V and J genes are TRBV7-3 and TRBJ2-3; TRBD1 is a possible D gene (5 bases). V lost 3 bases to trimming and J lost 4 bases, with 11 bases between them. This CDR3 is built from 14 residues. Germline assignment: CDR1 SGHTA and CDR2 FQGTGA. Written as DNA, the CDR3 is TGTGCCAGCAGCTTTTCCGGACACTCAGATACGCAGTATTTT. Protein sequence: CASSFSGHSDTQYF.

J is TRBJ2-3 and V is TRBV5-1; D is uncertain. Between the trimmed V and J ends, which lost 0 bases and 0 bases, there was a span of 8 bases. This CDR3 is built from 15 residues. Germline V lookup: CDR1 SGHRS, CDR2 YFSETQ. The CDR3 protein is CASSLVVGSTDTQYF. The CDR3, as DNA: TGCGCCAGCAGCTTGGTTGTGGGCAGCACAGATACGCAGTATTTT.

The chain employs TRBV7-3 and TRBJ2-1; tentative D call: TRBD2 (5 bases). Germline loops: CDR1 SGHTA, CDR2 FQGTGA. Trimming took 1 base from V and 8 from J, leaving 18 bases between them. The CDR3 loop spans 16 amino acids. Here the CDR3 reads CASSLSRTGRTDEQFF. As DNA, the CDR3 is TGTGCCAGCAGCTTAAGTCGGACTGGGAGAACGGATGAGCAGTTCTTC.

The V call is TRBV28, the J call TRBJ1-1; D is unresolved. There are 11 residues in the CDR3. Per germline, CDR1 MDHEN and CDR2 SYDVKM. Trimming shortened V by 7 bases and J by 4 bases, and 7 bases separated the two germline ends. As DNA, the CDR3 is TGTGCCAGCATCTCAGTCACTGAAGCTTTCTTT. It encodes CASISVTEAFF.

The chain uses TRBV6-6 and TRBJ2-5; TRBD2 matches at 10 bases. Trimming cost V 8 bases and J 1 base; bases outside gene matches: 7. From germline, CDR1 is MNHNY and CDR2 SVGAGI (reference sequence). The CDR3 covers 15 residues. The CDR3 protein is CASGSSGGLQETQYF. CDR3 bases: TGTGCCAGCGGATCTAGCGGGGGACTCCAAGAGACCCAGTACTTC.